Below are 12 T cell receptor beta chains sequenced from a single sample in a study of T cell responses to AZD1222 COVID-19 vaccine. Libraries were prepared by immunoSEQ multiplex PCR; TCRdb keeps only in-frame clonotypes and omits some of them. Found here are some 100,000 clones, approximately 91% of them singletons; the top ten hold 22%. Source: peripheral blood, taken on day 0 of AZD1222 vaccination. These receptors were collected from an adult in good health.

The V and J genes are TRBV6-5 and TRBJ1-4; D ambiguous. CDR1 is MNHEY, CDR2 SVGAGI, per germline. Between the trimmed V and J ends, which lost 7 bases and 11 bases, there was a span of 11 bases. The CDR3 has 11 residues. The CDR3 coding sequence is TGTGCCAGCACCGACTCGGGGAAACTGTTTTTT. This encodes CASTDSGKLFF.

The V and J genes are TRBV12-3 or TRBV12-4 and TRBJ2-1; 7 bases align to TRBD2. The CDR3 contains 13 residues. Trimming took 5 bases from V and 2 from J; bases not matched to a gene: 0. Written as DNA, the CDR3 is TGTGCCAGCAGTGCGGGGGCCTACAATGAGCAGTTCTTC. This translates into CASSAGAYNEQFF.

The sample holds one count of this clone. This chain joins TRBV4-2 and TRBJ1-3; D is undetermined. V lost 1 base, J lost 0 bases, and 10 bases lay in between. The CDR3 is made up of 16 amino acids. CDR1 and CDR2 (germline): LGHNA, YNFKEQ. As DNA, the CDR3 is TGTGCCAGCAGCCAAGGAGTCCCCCCCTCTGGAAACACCATATATTTT. Its protein product is CASSQGVPPSGNTIYF.

The CDR3, as DNA: TGTGCCAGCAGCCCCAATACCGGGAGCCTTGGTAATTCACCCCTCCACTTT. Its translation is CASSPNTGSLGNSPLHF. The V and J genes are TRBV4-2 and TRBJ1-6, with D unresolved. V dropped 4 bases and J dropped 6 bases, with 19 bases sitting between them. The CDR3 sequence is 17 residues long. Germline loops: CDR1 LGHNA, CDR2 YNFKEQ.

The CDR3 loop is CASSEGRFQSLQETQYF. The DNA of the CDR3 is TGTGCCAGCAGCGAAGGAAGGTTTCAATCCCTCCAAGAGACCCAGTACTTC. This chain links TRBV21-1 with TRBJ2-5. TRBV21-1 is given as a pseudogene. This CDR3 contains 17 residues.

Turning to this clone: At one end the junction does not follow the germline gene, possibly because of a read error. The rearrangement joins TRBV7-2 to TRBJ1-3, with 7 bases identical to TRBD1. The CDR3 spans 15 residues. Germline assignment: CDR1 SGHTA and CDR2 FQGNSA. CDR3 loop: CASTLQGLTGNTIYF. The DNA of the CDR3 is TGTGCCAGCACCTTACAGGGGTTGACTGGAAACACCATATATTTT.

This chain connects TRBV16 to TRBJ1-1; 9 nucleotides line up with TRBD1. Per the germline V gene, CDR1 is KGHSY and CDR2 is FQNENV. The length of the CDR3 is 13 residues. J was trimmed by 6 bases and V by 3 bases; bases with no gene match: 2. The CDR3 DNA reads TGTGCCAGCAGCCAGGACAGGGGCGCTGAAGCTTTCTTT. Translation gives CASSQDRGAEAFF.

This sequence joins TRBV6-5 and TRBJ1-6; TRBD1 is a possible D gene (5 bases). Germline assignment: CDR1 MNHEY and CDR2 SVGAGI. CDR3 length: 13 amino acids. V dropped 2 bases and J dropped 13 bases, with 12 bases sitting between them. The CDR3 DNA reads TGTGCCAGCAGTTACGGAGGGGCGCTGCCCCTCCACTTT. Its translation: CASSYGGALPLHF.

The genes are TRBV19 and TRBJ1-1, with no clear D. Germline-derived CDR1 and CDR2 are LNHDA and SQIVND (reference sequence). The CDR3 runs 14 residues. V was shortened by 1 base and J by 0 bases, with 6 bases between the two germline ends. The CDR3 DNA sequence: TGTGCCAGTAGTATAGCACAGCTGAACACTGAAGCTTTCTTT. This gives the protein CASSIAQLNTEAFF.

V is TRBV7-6 and J is TRBJ2-5; possible D gene TRBD1, 6 bases. The length of the CDR3 is 16 residues. V lost 6 bases, J lost 0 bases, and 17 bases lay in between. CDR1 is SGHVS, CDR2 FNYEAQ, per germline. The chain's CDR3 is CASSQTGQQYQETQYF. The CDR3 region has the DNA TGTGCCAGCAGTCAGACAGGCCAACAGTACCAAGAGACCCAGTACTTC.

The gene calls are TRBV9 and TRBJ2-7, with D possibly TRBD1 on 6 matching bases. V was trimmed by 3 bases and J by 5 bases, leaving 21 bases between them. This CDR3 has 16 residues. Germline V gene data show CDR1 as SGDLS and CDR2 as YYNGEE. Written as DNA, the CDR3 is TGTGCCAGCAGCGCGGGCTTTACAGGGCCAATGAACGAGCAGTACTTC. Translating it yields CASSAGFTGPMNEQYF.

This sequence joins TRBV19 and TRBJ1-1, with D possibly being TRBD1 (5 bases). The CDR3 totals 14 residues. Germline assignment: CDR1 LNHDA and CDR2 SQIVND (reference sequence). V lost 8 bases and J lost 1, with 14 bases in between. The CDR3 sequence is CASGAIDRNTEAFF. CDR3 DNA: TGTGCCAGTGGAGCGATTGACAGGAACACTGAAGCTTTCTTT.